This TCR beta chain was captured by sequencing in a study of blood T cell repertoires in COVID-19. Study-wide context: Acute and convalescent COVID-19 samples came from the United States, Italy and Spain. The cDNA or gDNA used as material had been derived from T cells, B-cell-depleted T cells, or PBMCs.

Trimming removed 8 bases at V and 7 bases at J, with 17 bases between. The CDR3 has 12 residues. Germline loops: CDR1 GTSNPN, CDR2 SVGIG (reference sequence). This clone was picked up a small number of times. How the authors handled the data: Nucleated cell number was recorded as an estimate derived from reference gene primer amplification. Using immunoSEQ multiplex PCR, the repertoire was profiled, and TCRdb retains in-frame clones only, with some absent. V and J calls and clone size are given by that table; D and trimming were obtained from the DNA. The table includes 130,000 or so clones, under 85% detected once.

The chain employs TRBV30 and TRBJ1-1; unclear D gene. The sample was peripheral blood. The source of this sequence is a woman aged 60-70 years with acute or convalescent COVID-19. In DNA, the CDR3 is TGTGCCGGTGCTCTGGGCAACGTTGAAGCTTTCTTT. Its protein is CAGALGNVEAFF.